Sequencing of this T cell receptor beta chain was carried out in a study of PD-1 blockade in mismatch repair-deficient tumors. Produced via immunoSEQ multiplex PCR; TCRdb's table is partial and in-frame only. Among about 63,000 clones listed, about 91% were seen once. CDR1 and CDR2 (germline): SGDLS, YYNGEE. This CDR3 comprises 17 residues. V gave up 4 bases and J gave up 2 bases; unmatched junction bases: 8. This sequence originates from an adult with mismatch repair-deficient cancer. The gene calls are TRBV9 and TRBJ2-1; 11 nucleotides match TRBD2. Sequencing was performed on peripheral blood, taken 52 weeks after starting pembrolizumab. The CDR3 loop reads CASSTGGTSGPYNEQFF. The CDR3 region has the DNA TGTGCCAGCAGCACCGGGGGGACTAGCGGCCCCTACAATGAGCAGTTCTTC.